The TCR beta chain under discussion was sequenced for a study of cytomegalovirus exposure and HLA in healthy donors. Amplification used 60 Vbeta primers and 13 Jbeta primers. Profiled with immunoSEQ multiplex PCR; TCRdb holds only in-frame clones, not every one. The sample has 110,000 or so clones, approximately 80% seen once. Donors consisted of healthy bone marrow donors. CDR1 is SGHRS and CDR2 is YFSETQ in the germline V gene. The CDR3 is 18 amino acids. With 1 base removed from V and 4 bases from J, the gap between germline ends came to 24 bases. The sequenced sample was PBMCs. The receptor was isolated from a woman under 30 in good health and CMV-seronegative. The chain couples TRBV5-1 to TRBJ2-7; a weak D match, TRBD2 (7 bases). This chain's CDR3 is CASSLIGGGPATQYEQYF. The CDR3, as DNA: TGCGCCAGCAGCTTGATAGGGGGGGGACCCGCAACACAATACGAGCAGTACTTC.